This T cell receptor (beta chain) was captured by sequencing in a study of cytomegalovirus exposure and HLA in healthy donors. Study conclusions and caveats: In a later analysis, most CMV-associated TCR beta chains appeared HLA-restricted. For TCR beta chains, V- and J-gene trimming was later linked to a missense DCLRE1C variant.

The CDR3 runs to 13 residues. V lost 5 bases, J lost 4 bases, and 8 bases lay in between. Germline V lookup: CDR1 WNHNN, CDR2 SYGVQD (reference sequence). Primers for the PCR totalled 60 Vbeta and 13 Jbeta. Produced via immunoSEQ multiplex PCR; TCRdb's table is partial and in-frame only. The sample includes 150,000 to 200,000 clones, around 80% of them seen just once. This clone was picked up a small number of times. The target antigen is unknown. The sequenced sample was PBMCs. The sequence came from a woman in her 30s in good health and CMV-seropositive. The chain has TRBV10-1 and TRBJ2-2; D possibly corresponds to TRBD2 (6 bases). The CDR3 loop is CASSPGGTGELFF. CDR3 bases: TGCGCCAGCAGTCCCGGGGGCACCGGGGAGCTGTTTTTT.